This T cell receptor (beta chain) is drawn from a study of blood T cell repertoires in COVID-19. The overall study: T cells, B-cell-depleted T cells, or PBMCs provided the cDNA or gDNA that served as material.

V lost 1 base, J lost 1 base, and 19 bases lay in between. Germline CDR1 is SGHDN and CDR2 is FVKESK. CDR3 length: 18 residues. Profiled with immunoSEQ multiplex PCR; TCRdb holds only in-frame clones, not every one. The sample has about 15,000 clones, about 90% seen once. The sequence was obtained from a human donor in a cohort sampled during active COVID-19. The chain recombines TRBV14 with TRBJ1-2, with D unresolved. The material sequenced was peripheral blood. In DNA, the CDR3 is TGTGCCAGCAGCCAAGTAACCCCAGGCGACCCTTTTAACTATGGCTACACCTTC. It encodes CASSQVTPGDPFNYGYTF. The variable domain in full, with the rest retrieved from reference TRBV14 and TRBJ1-2, is EAGVTQFPSHSVIEKGQTVTLRCDPISGHDNLYWYRRVMGKEIKFLLHFVKESKQDESGMPNNRFLAERTGGTYSTLKVQPAELEDSGVYFCASSQVTPGDPFNYGYTFGSGTRLTVV.